These 27 T cell receptor beta chains came from one sample sequenced in a study of T cell responses to AZD1222 COVID-19 vaccine. Assay used: immunoSEQ multiplex PCR; TCRdb lists only in-frame clones, some missing. The repertoire holds 150,000 to 200,000 clones, around 93% seen once, with roughly a tenth in the top ten. The source was peripheral blood, collected on day 0 of AZD1222 vaccination. The receptors stem from an adult in good health.

CDR3 in DNA: TGTGCCAGCAGTGGGATAAGGCTATCCTACAATGAGCAGTTCTTC. Translation: CASSGIRLSYNEQFF. V and J are TRBV7-6 and TRBJ2-1; no definite D call. This CDR3 contains 15 residues. V was clipped by 6 bases and J by 1 base, with 13 bases between them. Per germline, CDR1 SGHVS and CDR2 FNYEAQ.

The chain combines TRBV6-1 with TRBJ2-7; D gene uncertain. The CDR3 runs to 12 residues. Germline CDR1 is MNHNS and CDR2 is SASEGT. Deletions cut 0 bases from V and 7 bases from J, with 7 bases between. CDR3 residues: CASSEAAREQYF. The CDR3 DNA reads as TGTGCCAGCAGTGAAGCCGCCAGGGAGCAGTACTTC.

The chain recombines TRBV29-1 with TRBJ2-7, with a weak D call TRBD1 (7 bases). The CDR3 loop spans 13 amino acids. Germline V gene data show CDR1 as SQVTM and CDR2 as ANQGSEA. Trimming removed 3 bases from V and 6 bases from J, with 15 bases in between. CDR3: CSVEETGRFEQYF. The CDR3 DNA is TGCAGCGTTGAGGAGACAGGGAGGTTCGAGCAGTACTTC.

V is TRBV28 and J is TRBJ2-7, with 7 bases matching TRBD2. CDR3 length equals 17 residues. Germline-derived CDR1 and CDR2 are MDHEN and SYDVKM. The V segment lost 5 bases and the J segment 2 bases; nucleotides outside the gene matches: 15. CDR3 bases: TGTGCCAGCAGTCCCCCCCTCGGACGGGGAGGGGCCTACGAGCAGTACTTC. Translated, it gives CASSPPLGRGGAYEQYF.

The chain employs TRBV19 and TRBJ2-1; 14 bases fit TRBD2. Germline V gene sequence: CDR1 LNHDA, CDR2 SQIVND (reference sequence). The CDR3 runs 15 residues. The trim removed 7 bases at V and 9 bases at J, leaving 8 bases unmatched. CDR3 sequence reads: CASIRLAGGPGEQFF. The CDR3 DNA reads TGTGCCAGTATCAGACTAGCGGGAGGGCCCGGTGAGCAGTTCTTC.

This chain uses TRBV6-2 or TRBV6-3 with TRBJ2-7, with D hard to call. V dropped 0 bases and J dropped 5 bases, with 17 bases sitting between them. Looked up from germline, CDR1 is MNHEY and CDR2 is SVGEGT. The CDR3 is 16 amino acids. CDR3 in amino acids: CASSYSPLQSRDEQYF. CDR3 nucleotides: TGTGCCAGCAGTTACTCTCCCCTACAGTCTCGCGACGAGCAGTACTTC.

This clone was observed once. The V gene is TRBV14, the J gene TRBJ2-1; maybe TRBD2 (5 bases). V was clipped by 2 bases and J by 4 bases, with 6 bases between them. This CDR3 spans 13 amino acids. From germline, CDR1 is SGHDN and CDR2 FVKESK. This CDR3 reads CASSQRGYNEQFF. Written as DNA, the CDR3 is TGTGCCAGCAGCCAACGGGGTTACAATGAGCAGTTCTTC.

The V and J genes are TRBV5-1 and TRBJ1-5, with a weak D call TRBD1 (6 bases). The CDR3 spans 11 residues. Trimming took off 9 bases at V and 9 bases at J, with 13 bases between the two ends. CDR1 and CDR2 (germline): SGHRS, YFSETQ. The CDR3 spells CANKIQGPQHF. The CDR3 DNA follows: TGCGCCAACAAAATACAGGGGCCCCAGCATTTT.

This clone was picked up one time. This chain links TRBV19 with TRBJ1-2; a possible D gene is TRBD1 (6 bases). V was shortened by 4 bases and J by 3 bases, with 12 bases between the two germline ends. Germline lookup yields CDR1 LNHDA and CDR2 SQIVND (reference sequence). The CDR3 covers 14 residues. The CDR3 DNA follows: TGTGCCAGTAGTAAAGGTCCAGGGGACTATGGCTACACCTTC. Protein sequence: CASSKGPGDYGYTF.

This chain links TRBV29-1 with TRBJ1-2, with D unresolved. Trimming shortened V by 3 bases and J by 6 bases, and 11 bases separated the two germline ends. Germline-derived CDR1 and CDR2 are SQVTM and ANQGSEA. CDR3 length: 12 amino acids. The CDR3 nucleotides read TGCAGCGTTGACGGTGGGATAGATGGCTACACCTTC. It is translated as CSVDGGIDGYTF.

The chain uses TRBV14 and TRBJ2-3, with a tentative D call TRBD2 (6 bases). The CDR3 is made up of 18 amino acids. Per the germline V gene, CDR1 is SGHDN and CDR2 is FVKESK. V was clipped by 0 bases and J by 0 bases, with 16 bases between them. As DNA, the CDR3 is TGTGCCAGCAGCCAAGAACGCGGCCTAGCGAGGAGCACAGATACGCAGTATTTT. This sequence encodes CASSQERGLARSTDTQYF.

J is TRBJ2-7 and V is TRBV9, with unresolved D. The ends were cut back, 0 bases at V and 0 bases at J, with 7 bases in the middle. Germline loops: CDR1 SGDLS, CDR2 YYNGEE. The CDR3 extends over 14 amino acids. The chain's CDR3 is CASSVEGTSYEQYF. As DNA, the CDR3 is TGTGCCAGCAGCGTAGAGGGAACCTCCTACGAGCAGTACTTC.

The J gene is TRBJ2-7, the V gene TRBV5-4, with TRBD2 identical over 7 bases. Germline V gives CDR1 SGHNT, CDR2 YYREEE (reference sequence). This CDR3 comprises 13 residues. The ends lost 2 bases at V and 1 base at J; junction bases unmatched: 0. CDR3 sequence (DNA): TGTGCCAGCAGCTTAGCGGGATCCTACGAGCAGTACTTC. It specifies CASSLAGSYEQYF.

The rearrangement joins TRBV11-2 to TRBJ2-7; D remains ambiguous. CDR1 SGHAT and CDR2 FQNNGV come from the germline V gene. The CDR3 covers 19 residues. Trimming removed 4 bases at V and 0 bases at J, with 25 bases between. The CDR3 nucleotides read TGTGCCAGCAGCTCCCCCCGGACCATCTCCCTGCAGAGCTCCTACGAGCAGTACTTC. Protein product: CASSSPRTISLQSSYEQYF.

This rearrangement joins TRBV7-2 to TRBJ1-5, with D hard to call. Between the trimmed V and J ends, which lost 1 base and 0 bases, there was a span of 4 bases. This CDR3 region has 14 residues. The germline V gene has CDR1 SGHTA and CDR2 FQGNSA. The CDR3 is CASSLDSSNQPQHF. CDR3 DNA sequence: TGTGCCAGCAGCTTAGACAGTAGCAATCAGCCCCAGCATTTT.

Concerning this clone: Distinct nucleotide sequences in the sample also encode this CDR3. The chain couples TRBV12-3 or TRBV12-4 to TRBJ2-5, with D perhaps matching TRBD2 (6 bases). Trimming left V 2 bases short and J 4 bases short, with 8 bases between. CDR3 size: 13 residues. CDR3 coding DNA: TGTGCCAGCAGTTTACTGGGGGGAGAGACCCAGTACTTC. Translated: CASSLLGGETQYF.

The chain is built from TRBV5-1 and TRBJ1-6; TRBD1 matches at 7 bases. Germline CDR1 and CDR2: SGHRS and YFSETQ. The CDR3 is 15 amino acids. Losses at the gene ends were 0 bases for V and 6 bases for J; bases not matched to a gene: 3. The chain's CDR3 is CASSLDRGRNSPLHF. DNA for the CDR3: TGCGCCAGCAGCTTGGACAGGGGTCGTAATTCACCCCTCCACTTT. Looking up the rest from reference TRBV5-1 and TRBJ1-6 gives the full variable domain: KAGVTQTPRYLIKTRGQQVTLSCSPISGHRSVSWYQQTPGQGLQFLFEYFSETQRNKGNFPGRFSGRQFSNSRSEMNVSTLELGDSALYLCASSLDRGRNSPLHFGNGTRLTVT.

Only one count was recorded for this clone. The rearrangement links TRBV28 to TRBJ1-1; TRBD1 is a possible D gene (5 bases). The germline V gene encodes CDR1 MDHEN and CDR2 SYDVKM. Trimming took off 5 bases at V and 4 bases at J, with 14 bases between the two ends. CDR3 length: 14 residues. CDR3 residues: CASSPRVGVTEAFF. The CDR3 coding sequence is TGTGCCAGCAGTCCCAGGGTTGGGGTCACTGAAGCTTTCTTT.

This clone appeared a few times. The rearrangement joins TRBV29-1 to TRBJ2-3; 7 bases align to TRBD2. Germline-derived CDR1 and CDR2 are SQVTM and ANQGSEA. The CDR3 is 14 residues long. The J segment lost 3 bases and the V segment lost 7 bases, leaving 10 bases of the junction unmatched. Here the CDR3 reads CSAPLGGPTDTQYF. CDR3 DNA sequence: TGCAGCGCCCCTTTGGGAGGGCCGACAGATACGCAGTATTTT.

This chain joins TRBV7-8 and TRBJ2-5, with D unclear. CDR3 size: 17 residues. Looked up from germline, CDR1 is SGHVS and CDR2 is FQNEAQ. V lost 5 bases and J lost 1, with 20 bases in between. The CDR3 loop is CASSPLGKQSSQETQYF. CDR3 DNA: TGTGCCAGCAGCCCCCTCGGCAAGCAGTCGTCCCAAGAGACCCAGTACTTC. Drawing the rest from reference TRBV7-8 and TRBJ2-5, the complete variable domain is GAGVSQSPRYKVAKRGQDVALRCDPISGHVSLFWYQQALGQGPEFLTYFQNEAQLDKSGLPSDRFFAERPEGSVSTLKIQRTQQEDSAVYLCASSPLGKQSSQETQYFGPGTRLLVL.

The chain employs TRBV5-6 and TRBJ1-5; D gene uncertain. Trimming took off 0 bases at V and 9 bases at J, with 13 bases between the two ends. The CDR3 contains 14 residues. Germline lookup yields CDR1 SGHDT and CDR2 YYEEEE. Written as DNA, the CDR3 is TGTGCCAGCAGCTTGGGTGGGCCCTTGGGGCCCCAGCATTTT. Translation: CASSLGGPLGPQHF.

J is TRBJ1-1 and V is TRBV6-2 or TRBV6-3; D call uncertain. The V end lost 0 bases, the J end lost 8 bases, and 10 bases lay between the germline ends. This CDR3 spans 13 amino acids. Germline CDR1 is MNHEY and CDR2 is SVGEGT. The CDR3 loop reads CASSYSFPGEAFF. CDR3 DNA: TGTGCCAGCAGTTACTCATTTCCCGGAGAAGCTTTCTTT.

The J gene is TRBJ2-1, the V gene TRBV19; unclear D gene. The CDR3 totals 14 residues. Germline CDR1 is LNHDA and CDR2 is SQIVND (reference sequence). Trimming left V 0 bases short and J 10 bases short, with 13 bases between. CDR3 in amino acids: CASSIDARLGEQFF. The CDR3 nucleotides read TGTGCCAGTAGTATAGATGCCCGGCTTGGGGAGCAGTTCTTC.

The rearrangement links TRBV6-2 or TRBV6-3 to TRBJ2-2; tentatively, D is TRBD2 (6 bases). The V gene lost 6 bases and the J gene lost 5 bases, with 16 bases spanning the gap. This CDR3 has 15 amino acids. Per germline, CDR1 MNHEY and CDR2 SVGEGT. Written as DNA, the CDR3 is TGTGCCAGCAGCCCCTCGCGGGAACGGACCGGGGAGCTGTTTTTT. Its translation is CASSPSRERTGELFF.

The rearrangement uses TRBV3-1 (or the pseudogene TRBV3-2) and TRBJ1-4; D is perhaps TRBD1 (6 bases). V was shortened by 2 bases and J by 0 bases, with 7 bases between the two germline ends. Germline V CDR1 and CDR2: LGHDT, YNNKEL (reference sequence). This CDR3 is built from 15 residues. The chain's CDR3 is CASSQRQATNEKLFF. CDR3 in DNA: TGTGCCAGCAGCCAAAGACAGGCAACTAATGAAAAACTGTTTTTT.

The CDR3 loop reads CASSYRAGNQPQHF. CDR3 bases: TGTGCCAGCAGTTACAGGGCGGGCAATCAGCCCCAGCATTTT. This sequence joins TRBV27 and TRBJ1-5; tentative D call: TRBD1 (6 bases). V shed 4 bases and J shed 2 bases, with 9 bases lying between them. Germline V CDR1 and CDR2: MNHEY, SMNVEV (reference sequence). The CDR3 covers 14 residues.

The chain has TRBV27 and TRBJ2-1; TRBD2 matches 7 bases. The trim removed 5 bases at V and 9 bases at J, leaving 10 bases unmatched. Germline CDR1 and CDR2: MNHEY and SMNVEV (reference sequence). CDR3 length: 14 residues. The CDR3 protein is CASSRQITGGEQFF. CDR3 DNA: TGTGCCAGCAGTCGACAGATAACGGGAGGTGAGCAGTTCTTC.